The clone carrying this TCR beta chain was counted only a few times. These data originate in a study of blood T cell repertoires in COVID-19. Method: immunoSEQ multiplex PCR; TCRdb's copy keeps in-frame clones and lacks some. The sample records some 70,000 clones, 70% to 85% being singletons. J gave up 7 bases and V 11 bases, and 9 bases lay outside the gene matches. This CDR3 region has 12 residues. Germline CDR1 is LNHDA and CDR2 is SQIVND (reference sequence). Sequencing was done on a sample of peripheral blood. The V and J genes are TRBV19 and TRBJ1-2, with TRBD1 matching over 8 bases. The origin of this receptor is a woman in her 70s with acute or convalescent COVID-19. Here the CDR3 DNA reads TGTGCCCTCTTTTCAGGGGGCGGTGGCTACACCTTC. Residues: CALFSGGGGYTF.